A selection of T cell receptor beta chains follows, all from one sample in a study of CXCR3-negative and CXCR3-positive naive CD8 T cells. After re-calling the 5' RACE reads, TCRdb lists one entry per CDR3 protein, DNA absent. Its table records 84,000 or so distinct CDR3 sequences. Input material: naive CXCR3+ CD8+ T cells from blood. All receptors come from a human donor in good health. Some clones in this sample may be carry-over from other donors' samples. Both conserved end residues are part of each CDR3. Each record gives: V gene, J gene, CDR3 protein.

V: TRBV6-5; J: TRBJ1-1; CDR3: CASSYSANMNTEAFF
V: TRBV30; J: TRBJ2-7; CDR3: CAWSVLGPGTGDSEQYF
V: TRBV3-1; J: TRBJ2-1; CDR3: CASSPILGQARRSYNEQLF
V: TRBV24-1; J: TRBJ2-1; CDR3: CATSDFQRGLNEQFF
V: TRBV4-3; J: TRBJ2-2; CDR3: CASSHGRKGSGELFF
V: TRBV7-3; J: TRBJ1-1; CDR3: CASSLLQGTEAFF
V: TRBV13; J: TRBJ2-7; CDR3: CASSLGLLYEQYF
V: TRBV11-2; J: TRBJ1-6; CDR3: CASSWGDPGQGPPLHF
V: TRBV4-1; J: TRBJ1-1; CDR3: CASSQVEGGYAEAFF
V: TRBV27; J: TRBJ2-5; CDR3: CASSLFGQETHYF
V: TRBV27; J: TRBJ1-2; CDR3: CASSLAPQSRIYGYTF
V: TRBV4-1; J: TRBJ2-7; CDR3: CASSRLAGERYEQYF
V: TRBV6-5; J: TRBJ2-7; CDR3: CASSYSYSGGWYEQYF
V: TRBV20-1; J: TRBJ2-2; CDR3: CSARAVLYNAGELFF
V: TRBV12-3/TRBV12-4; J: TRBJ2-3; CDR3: CASSLLAADTQYF
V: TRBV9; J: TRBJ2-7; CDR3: CASSVGGLAGHEQYF
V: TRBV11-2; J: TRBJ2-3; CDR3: CASSFSGGSGDTQYF
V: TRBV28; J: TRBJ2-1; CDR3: CATSSGSSYNEQFF
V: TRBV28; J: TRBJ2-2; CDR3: CASSLNRGGTGELFF
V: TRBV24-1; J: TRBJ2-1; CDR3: CATSEWGLAGAAEQFF
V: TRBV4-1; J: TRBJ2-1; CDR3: CASSQIAGNSNEQFF
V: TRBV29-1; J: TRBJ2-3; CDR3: CSVPTRQTDTQYF
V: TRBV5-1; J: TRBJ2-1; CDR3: CASSWGTSGLNEQFF
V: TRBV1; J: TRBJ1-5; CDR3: CTSSQDQTRRTQPQHF
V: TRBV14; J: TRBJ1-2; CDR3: CASGTGSYGYTF
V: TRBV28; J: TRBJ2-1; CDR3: CASGGPRHHNEQFF
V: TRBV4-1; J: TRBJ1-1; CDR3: CASRTQGANTEAFF
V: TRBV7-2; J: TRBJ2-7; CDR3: CASSSSSYEQYF
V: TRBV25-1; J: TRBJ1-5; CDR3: CASSDVRWQGYQPQHF
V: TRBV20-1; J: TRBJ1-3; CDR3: CSAAFQGDSGNTIYF
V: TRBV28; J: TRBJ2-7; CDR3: CASLGVVLPYEQYF
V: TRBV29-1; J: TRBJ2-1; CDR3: CSVEGAGKYNEQFF
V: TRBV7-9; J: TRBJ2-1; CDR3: CASSLGGRAGNEQFF
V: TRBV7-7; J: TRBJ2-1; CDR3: CASSSHSGVEQFF
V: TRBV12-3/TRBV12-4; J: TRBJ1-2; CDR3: CASSLDWVGGQGIDGYTF